The T cell receptor (beta chain) under discussion was sequenced for a study of regulatory T cells in long-lasting Graves disease. Study-wide findings and caveats: The small sample size may have reduced accuracy.

Building the TCR beta libraries relied on iRepertoire HTBI primers, and CDR3 regions underwent Arm-PCR. TCRdb re-called the multiplex PCR reads with MiXCR, one entry per CDR3 protein. The sample contains roughly 440,000 distinct CDR3 sequences, about a sixth of which appear only once. CDR1 SGHTA and CDR2 FQGNSA come from the germline V gene. The CDR3 length is 15 residues. The junction had 7 bases not matched to a gene; V was cut back by 5 bases and J by 0 bases. This clonotype showed up many times. Its antigen is not identified. As to time point: newly diagnosed GD, antithyroid drugs for less than 3 months. Extracted RNA from PBMCs served as the source of the TCR library. These same records also appear under a second study, on T cells in Graves' hyperthyroidism and ophthalmopathy. As that study records: TCR CDR3 regions were first amplified by RT-PCR with HTBI primers.

The sample was peripheral blood mononuclear cells (PBMCs), taken at new diagnosis, from a patient treated with antithyroid drugs. The chain carries TRBV7-2 and TRBJ2-7; TRBD2 matches at 7 bases. The TCR originated in a woman in her late teens or twenties with Graves disease. For the CDR3, the DNA is TGTGCCAGCAGCCCCCGGGGCGGGAGCTCCTACGAGCAGTACTTC. This encodes CASSPRGGSSYEQYF.